Each of the 13 T cell receptor beta chains below was sequenced from the same sample in a study of OX40 agonist ivuxolimab in advanced cancers. The library was obtained by the immunoSEQ multiplex PCR assay. In TCRdb, the immuneACCESS table is reduced to in-frame sequences with V and J assigned. These tables do not hold every clone; where another copy was compared, an unresolved V gene accounts for under half, and the others remain unexplained. This sample has approximately 70,000 clones in its table, and about 88% of those were observed once. Of the sample, roughly 17% is held by the ten largest clones. The specimen was CD4+ or CD8+ T cells sorted from blood, collected in a trial of the OX40 agonist ivuxolimab. The receptors come from an adult with an advanced solid tumor such as melanoma, head and neck, liver or kidney cancer.

The V call is TRBV15, the J call TRBJ1-4; possibly TRBD1 for D (5 bases). Trimming removed 0 bases at V and 0 bases at J, with 8 bases between. The CDR3 loop spans 16 amino acids. Germline values: CDR1 LNHNV, CDR2 YYDKDF (reference sequence). CDR3 DNA: TGTGCCACCAGCAGAGAGGGGCAGACAACTAATGAAAAACTGTTTTTT. Protein: CATSREGQTTNEKLFF.

The V and J genes are TRBV11-2 and TRBJ2-5; 7 bases map to TRBD2. With 4 bases clipped from V and 1 base from J, the junction kept 15 bases outside the gene matches. The V gene's germline CDR1 is SGHAT and CDR2 FQNNGV. This CDR3 contains 18 residues. CDR3 nucleotide sequence: TGTGCCAGCAGCTCCGGATTTTGGGGAGGGCCAACCCAAGAGACCCAGTACTTC. Protein: CASSSGFWGGPTQETQYF.

This chain links TRBV5-1 with TRBJ1-3; D is ambiguous. V lost 0 bases and J 0 bases, leaving 7 bases between the germline ends. From germline, CDR1 is SGHRS and CDR2 YFSETQ. The CDR3 spans 15 residues. The CDR3 sequence is CASSLEPVSGNTIYF. DNA for the CDR3: TGCGCCAGCAGCTTGGAACCAGTCTCTGGAAACACCATATATTTT.

This clone was detected only a few times. The rearrangement uses TRBV28 and TRBJ2-3; 7 bases line up with TRBD1. The germline V gene has CDR1 MDHEN and CDR2 SYDVKM. V gave up 1 base and J gave up 3 bases; unmatched junction bases: 1. CDR3 size: 14 residues. The CDR3 DNA is TGTGCCAGCAGTTTATCACAGGGGACAGATACGCAGTATTTT. Amino acid sequence: CASSLSQGTDTQYF.

This clone has just one count. This rearrangement joins TRBV6-5 to TRBJ1-1; D is undetermined. Trimming pared 8 bases from V and 0 bases from J, leaving 16 bases between. Germline-derived CDR1 and CDR2 are MNHEY and SVGAGI. This CDR3 is built from 15 residues. The CDR3 loop reads CASADGRLMNTEAFF. The CDR3 DNA reads TGTGCCAGCGCCGACGGCCGACTCATGAACACTGAAGCTTTCTTT.

V gene TRBV29-1 combines with J gene TRBJ2-7, with D hard to call. Germline V gene lookup returns CDR1 SQVTM and CDR2 ANQGSEA. V lost 5 bases and J 5 bases, leaving 16 bases between the germline ends. This CDR3 is built from 13 residues. In DNA, the CDR3 is TGCAGCGTTCTCAATCCTACTTCACACGAGCAGTACTTC. Translation: CSVLNPTSHEQYF.

The CDR3, as DNA: TGTGCCAGCAGTTACTCGTCGCGGGCCGCACACGAGCAGTACTTC. As protein: CASSYSSRAAHEQYF. The rearrangement joins TRBV6-5 to TRBJ2-7; D may be TRBD2 (5 bases). This CDR3 spans 15 amino acids. The germline V gene has CDR1 MNHEY and CDR2 SVGAGI. V was trimmed by 0 bases and J by 5 bases, leaving 14 bases between them.

This clone was seen a few times. The chain carries TRBV2 and TRBJ2-5, with TRBD2 matching 12 bases. V dropped 4 bases and J dropped 4; count of bases not matched to a gene: 7. Germline loops: CDR1 SNHLY, CDR2 FYNNEI. This CDR3 is 16 amino acids long. CDR3 nucleotides: TGTGCCAGCAGTGCCCCCCTAGCGGGAGGGGGAGAGACCCAGTACTTC. Its protein product is CASSAPLAGGGETQYF.

V gene TRBV10-3 combines with J gene TRBJ2-5; D gene unclear. There are 14 residues in the CDR3. The V and J ends lost 2 bases and 3 bases respectively, with 10 bases between them. Germline lookup yields CDR1 ENHRY and CDR2 SYGVKD. The CDR3 DNA is TGTGCCATCAGTGAGACCAACAGCGAAGAGACCCAGTACTTC. Translating it yields CAISETNSEETQYF.

This chain joins TRBV28 and TRBJ1-1; D may be TRBD1 (5 bases). CDR1 is MDHEN and CDR2 is SYDVKM in the germline V gene. The V end was cut by 4 bases, the J end by 5 bases, with 14 bases between. CDR3 length: 14 residues. The CDR3 nucleotides are TGTGCCAGCAGTTCCTACCGGGGGGAGACTGAAGCTTTCTTT. The encoded protein is CASSSYRGETEAFF.

The chain is built from TRBV6-6 and TRBJ2-7; D gene ambiguous. The CDR3 is 13 amino acids. Germline CDR1 reads MNHNY; CDR2 reads SVGAGI (reference sequence). V lost 2 bases and J 2 bases, leaving 7 bases between the germline ends. The CDR3 sequence: CASSYLGTYEQYF. The CDR3 nucleotides are TGTGCCAGCAGTTACCTGGGGACCTACGAGCAGTACTTC.

The chain is built from TRBV12-2 and TRBJ1-1; the DNA was not compared with TRBD1, the D call given in the table. TRBV12-2 is an annotated pseudogene. The CDR3 sequence is 17 residues long. The CDR3 DNA follows: TGTGCAAGTCGTCAAAGACAGGGAGTACTCGCGAACACTGAAGCTTTCTTT. Its translation: CASRQRQGVLANTEAFF.

With respect to this clone: Germline and junction disagree at one end, which may indicate a read error. The V and J genes are TRBV6-1 and TRBJ2-3, with D hard to call. Germline lookup yields CDR1 MNHNS and CDR2 SASEGT. This CDR3 spans 15 amino acids. The CDR3 protein is CASREDARRAHTQYF. The DNA of the CDR3 is TGTGCCAGCAGGGAAGACGCAAGGAGAGCGCATACGCAGTATTTT.